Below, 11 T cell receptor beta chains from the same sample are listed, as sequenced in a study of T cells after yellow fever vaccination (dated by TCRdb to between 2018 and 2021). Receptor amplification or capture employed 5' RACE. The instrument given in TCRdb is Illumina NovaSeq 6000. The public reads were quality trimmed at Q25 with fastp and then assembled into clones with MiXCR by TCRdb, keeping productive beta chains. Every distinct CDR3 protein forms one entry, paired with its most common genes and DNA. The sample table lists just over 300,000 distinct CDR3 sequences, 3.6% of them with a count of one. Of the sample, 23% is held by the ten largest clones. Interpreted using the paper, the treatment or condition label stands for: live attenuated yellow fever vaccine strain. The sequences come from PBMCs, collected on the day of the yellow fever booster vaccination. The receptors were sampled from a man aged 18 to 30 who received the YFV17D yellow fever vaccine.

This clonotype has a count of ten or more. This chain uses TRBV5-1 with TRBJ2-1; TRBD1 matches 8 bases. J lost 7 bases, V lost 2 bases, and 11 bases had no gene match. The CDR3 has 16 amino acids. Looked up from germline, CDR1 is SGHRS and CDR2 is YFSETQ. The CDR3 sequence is CASSLDPGTGINEQFF. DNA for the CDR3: TGCGCCAGCAGCTTAGATCCCGGGACAGGCATTAATGAGCAGTTCTTC.

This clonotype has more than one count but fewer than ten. Written as DNA, the CDR3 is TGTGCCAGCTCACCACGGCAGGGGTTCAATGAAAAACTGTTTTTT. This encodes CASSPRQGFNEKLFF. The chain is built from TRBV18 and TRBJ1-4; possible D gene TRBD1, 6 bases. Germline assignment: CDR1 KGHSH and CDR2 LQKENI. This CDR3 has 15 residues. V was pared by 1 base and J by 5 bases, with 11 bases between.

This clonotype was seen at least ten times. The CDR3 loop reads CASSQGLGTEAFF. For the CDR3, the DNA is TGCGCCAGCAGCCAAGGTCTGGGGACTGAAGCTTTCTTT. The chain couples TRBV4-3 to TRBJ1-1; D unresolved. From germline, CDR1 is LGHNA and CDR2 YSLEER. The CDR3 sequence is 13 residues long. Trimming shortened V by 1 base and J by 5 bases, and 8 bases separated the two germline ends.

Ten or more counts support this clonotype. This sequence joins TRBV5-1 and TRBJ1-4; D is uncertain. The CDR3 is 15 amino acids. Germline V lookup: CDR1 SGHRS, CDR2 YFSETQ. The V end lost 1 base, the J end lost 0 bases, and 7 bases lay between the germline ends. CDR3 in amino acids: CASSLYGTTNEKLFF. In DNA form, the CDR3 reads TGCGCCAGCAGCTTGTACGGGACAACTAATGAAAAACTGTTTTTT.

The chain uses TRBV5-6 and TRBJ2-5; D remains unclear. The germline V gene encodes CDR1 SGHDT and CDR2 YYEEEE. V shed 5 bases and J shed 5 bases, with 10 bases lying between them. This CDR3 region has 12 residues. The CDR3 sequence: CASSRIPETQYF. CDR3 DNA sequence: TGTGCCAGCAGTAGAATTCCCGAGACCCAGTACTTC.

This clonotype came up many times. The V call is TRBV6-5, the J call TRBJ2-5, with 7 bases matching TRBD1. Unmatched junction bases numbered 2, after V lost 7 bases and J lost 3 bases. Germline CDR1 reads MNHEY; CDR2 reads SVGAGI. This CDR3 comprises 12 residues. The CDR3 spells CASKGAEETQYF. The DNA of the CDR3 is TGTGCCAGCAAGGGGGCGGAAGAGACCCAGTACTTC.

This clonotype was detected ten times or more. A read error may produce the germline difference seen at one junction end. CDR3 nucleotides: TGCGCCAGCAGCCGTGACAGCAACTATGGCTACACCTTC. Encoded protein: CASSRDSNYGYTF. The chain employs TRBV7-2 and TRBJ1-2; TRBD1 is a possible D gene (5 bases). The CDR3 consists of 13 residues. Germline V CDR1 and CDR2: SGHTA, FQGNSA.

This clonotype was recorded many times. The CDR3 DNA sequence: TGTGCCAGCAGCACCGGGACAGCCGGGTCCTACAATGAGCAGTTCTTC. It specifies CASSTGTAGSYNEQFF. The genes are TRBV11-2 and TRBJ2-1; 7 bases are a match to TRBD1. Trimming removed 5 bases from V and 1 base from J; junction bases left unmatched: 8. CDR3 length: 16 residues. From germline, CDR1 is SGHAT and CDR2 FQNNGV.

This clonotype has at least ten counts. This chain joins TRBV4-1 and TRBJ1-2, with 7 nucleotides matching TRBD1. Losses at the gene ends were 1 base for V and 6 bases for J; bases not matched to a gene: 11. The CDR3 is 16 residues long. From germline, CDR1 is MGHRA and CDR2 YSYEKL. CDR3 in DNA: TGCGCCAGCAGCCAAGTTTTACGTCGACAGGGCCATGGCTACACCTTC. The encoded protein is CASSQVLRRQGHGYTF.

CDR3 sequence: CASSFYRPNSGNTIYF. In DNA form, the CDR3 reads TGTGCCAGCAGCTTCTATCGGCCAAACTCTGGAAACACCATATATTTT. This chain connects TRBV5-6 to TRBJ1-3; no definite D call. The length of the CDR3 is 16 residues. The germline V gene encodes CDR1 SGHDT and CDR2 YYEEEE. The V and J ends lost 2 bases and 0 bases respectively, with 12 bases between them.

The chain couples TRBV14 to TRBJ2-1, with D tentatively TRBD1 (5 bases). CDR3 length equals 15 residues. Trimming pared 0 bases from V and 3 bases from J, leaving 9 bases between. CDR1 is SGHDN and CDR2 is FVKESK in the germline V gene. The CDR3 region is CASSQDPGYYNEQFF. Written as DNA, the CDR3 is TGTGCCAGCAGCCAAGACCCAGGGTACTACAATGAGCAGTTCTTC.